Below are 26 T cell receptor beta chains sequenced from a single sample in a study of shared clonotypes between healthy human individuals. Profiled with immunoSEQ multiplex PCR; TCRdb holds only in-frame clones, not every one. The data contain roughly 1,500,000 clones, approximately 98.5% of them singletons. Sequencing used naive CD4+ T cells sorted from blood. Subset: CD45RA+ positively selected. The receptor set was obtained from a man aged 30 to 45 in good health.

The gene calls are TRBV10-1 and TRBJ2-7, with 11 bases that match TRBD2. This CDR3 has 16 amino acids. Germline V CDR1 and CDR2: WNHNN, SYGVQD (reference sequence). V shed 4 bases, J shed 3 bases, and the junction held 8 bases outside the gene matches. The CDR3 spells CASSGPGTSGYYEQYF. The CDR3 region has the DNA TGCGCCAGCAGTGGACCCGGGACTAGCGGCTACTACGAGCAGTACTTC.

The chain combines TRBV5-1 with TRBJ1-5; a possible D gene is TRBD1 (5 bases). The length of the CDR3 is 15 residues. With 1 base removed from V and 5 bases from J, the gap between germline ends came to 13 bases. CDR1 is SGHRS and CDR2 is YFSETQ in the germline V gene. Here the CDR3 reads CASSLRGQGDQPQHF. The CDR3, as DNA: TGCGCCAGCAGCTTGAGAGGGCAGGGAGATCAGCCCCAGCATTTT. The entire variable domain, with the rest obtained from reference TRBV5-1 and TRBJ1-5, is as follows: KAGVTQTPRYLIKTRGQQVTLSCSPISGHRSVSWYQQTPGQGLQFLFEYFSETQRNKGNFPGRFSGRQFSNSRSEMNVSTLELGDSALYLCASSLRGQGDQPQHFGDGTRLSIL.

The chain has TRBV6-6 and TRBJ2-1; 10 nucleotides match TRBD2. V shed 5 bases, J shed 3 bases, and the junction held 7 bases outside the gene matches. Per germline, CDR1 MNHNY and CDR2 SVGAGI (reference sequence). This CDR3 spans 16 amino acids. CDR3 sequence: CASSGTGTSVYNEQFF. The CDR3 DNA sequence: TGTGCCAGCAGTGGCACCGGGACTAGCGTCTACAATGAGCAGTTCTTC.

CDR3 bases: TGTGCCAGCAGCCACCGGCGGAGGGGCGACTACAATGAGCAGTTCTTC. This encodes CASSHRRRGDYNEQFF. J is TRBJ2-1 and V is TRBV5-4, with D perhaps matching TRBD2 (6 bases). V dropped 4 bases and J dropped 3 bases, with 17 bases sitting between them. Per the germline V gene, CDR1 is SGHNT and CDR2 is YYREEE (reference sequence). The CDR3 totals 16 residues.

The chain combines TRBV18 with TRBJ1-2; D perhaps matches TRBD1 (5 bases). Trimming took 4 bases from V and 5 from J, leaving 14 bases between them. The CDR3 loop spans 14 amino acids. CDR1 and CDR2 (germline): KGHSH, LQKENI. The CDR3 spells CASSRDLGRYGYTF. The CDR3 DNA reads TGTGCCAGCTCACGGGACCTCGGTCGTTATGGCTACACCTTC.

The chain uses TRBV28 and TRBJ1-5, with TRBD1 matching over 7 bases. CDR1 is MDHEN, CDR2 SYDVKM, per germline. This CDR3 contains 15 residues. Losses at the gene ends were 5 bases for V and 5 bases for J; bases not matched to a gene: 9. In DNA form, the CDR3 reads TGTGCCAGCAGTCTGACGGGACAGAGTTATCAGCCCCAGCATTTT. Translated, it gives CASSLTGQSYQPQHF.

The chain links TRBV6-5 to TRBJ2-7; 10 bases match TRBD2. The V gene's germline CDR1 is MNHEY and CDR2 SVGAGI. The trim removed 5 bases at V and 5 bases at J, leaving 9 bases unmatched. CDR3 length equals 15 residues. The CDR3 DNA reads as TGTGCCAGCAGTCCCTGGACTAGCGGAAGCAACGAGCAGTACTTC. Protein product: CASSPWTSGSNEQYF.

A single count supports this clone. In nucleotides, the CDR3 is TGTGCCAGCTCACTTAGCGGGAGGACCTACAATGAGCAGTTCTTC. It encodes CASSLSGRTYNEQFF. This chain joins TRBV18 and TRBJ2-1; 10 nucleotides match TRBD2. In germline, CDR1 is KGHSH, CDR2 LQKENI. Trimming at V came to 4 bases and at J to 2 bases, leaving 2 bases not matched to a gene. There are 15 residues in the CDR3.

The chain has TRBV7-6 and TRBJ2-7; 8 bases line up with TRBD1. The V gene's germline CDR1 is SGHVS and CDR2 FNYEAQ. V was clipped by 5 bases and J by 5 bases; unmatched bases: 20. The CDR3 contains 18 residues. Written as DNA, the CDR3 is TGTGCCAGCAGCCCCGGGACAGGCCGAGAGCGAGGGTCAGACGAGCAGTACTTC. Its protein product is CASSPGTGRERGSDEQYF.

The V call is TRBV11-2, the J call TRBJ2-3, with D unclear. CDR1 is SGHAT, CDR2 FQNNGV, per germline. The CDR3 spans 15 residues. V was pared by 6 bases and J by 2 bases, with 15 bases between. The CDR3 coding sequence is TGTGCCAGCAGGGCTACCCTCAGGACCACAGATACGCAGTATTTT. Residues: CASRATLRTTDTQYF.

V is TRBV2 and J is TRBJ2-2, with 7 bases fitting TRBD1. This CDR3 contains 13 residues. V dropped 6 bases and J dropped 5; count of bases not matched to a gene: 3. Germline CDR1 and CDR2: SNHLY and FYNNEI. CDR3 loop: CASRNRGTGELFF. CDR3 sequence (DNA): TGTGCCAGCAGGAACAGGGGAACCGGGGAGCTGTTTTTT.

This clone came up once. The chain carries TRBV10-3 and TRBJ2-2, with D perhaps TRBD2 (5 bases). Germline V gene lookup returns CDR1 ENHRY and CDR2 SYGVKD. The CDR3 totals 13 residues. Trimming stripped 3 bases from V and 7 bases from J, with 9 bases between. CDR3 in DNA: TGTGCCATCAGTGATAAAGGAGGCGGGGAGCTGTTTTTT. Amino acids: CAISDKGGGELFF.

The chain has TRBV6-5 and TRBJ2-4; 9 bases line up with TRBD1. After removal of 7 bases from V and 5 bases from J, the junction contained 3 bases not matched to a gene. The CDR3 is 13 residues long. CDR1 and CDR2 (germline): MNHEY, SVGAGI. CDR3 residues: CASTRQGENIQYF. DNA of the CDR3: TGTGCCAGCACACGACAGGGGGAAAACATTCAGTACTTC.

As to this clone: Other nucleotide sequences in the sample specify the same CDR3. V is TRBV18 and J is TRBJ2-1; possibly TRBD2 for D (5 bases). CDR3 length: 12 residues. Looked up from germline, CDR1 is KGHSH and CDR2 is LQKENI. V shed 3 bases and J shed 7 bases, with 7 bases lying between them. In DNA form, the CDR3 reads TGTGCCAGCTCACCGGCGGGTAATGAGCAGTTCTTC. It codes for CASSPAGNEQFF.

CDR3 DNA: TGCGCCAGCAGTCCCCTTGGGTTAGCAGATACGCAGTATTTT. The encoded protein is CASSPLGLADTQYF. The chain combines TRBV10-1 with TRBJ2-3, with D uncertain. With 5 bases removed from V and 4 bases from J, the gap between germline ends came to 13 bases. The CDR3 has 14 amino acids. Germline CDR1 is WNHNN and CDR2 is SYGVQD (reference sequence).

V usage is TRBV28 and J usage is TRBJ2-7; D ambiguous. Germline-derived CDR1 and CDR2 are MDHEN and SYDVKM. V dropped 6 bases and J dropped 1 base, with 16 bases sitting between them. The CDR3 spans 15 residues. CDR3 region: CASSPARAVSYEQYF. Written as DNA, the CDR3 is TGTGCCAGCAGCCCGGCCCGGGCGGTGTCCTACGAGCAGTACTTC.

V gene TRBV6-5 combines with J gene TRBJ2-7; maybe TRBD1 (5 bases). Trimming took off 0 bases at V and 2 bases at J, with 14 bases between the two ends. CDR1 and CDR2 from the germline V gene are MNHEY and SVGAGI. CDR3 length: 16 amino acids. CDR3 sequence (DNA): TGTGCCAGCAGTTACTCGAAGGCGGCAGGGACCTACGAGCAGTACTTC. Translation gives CASSYSKAAGTYEQYF.

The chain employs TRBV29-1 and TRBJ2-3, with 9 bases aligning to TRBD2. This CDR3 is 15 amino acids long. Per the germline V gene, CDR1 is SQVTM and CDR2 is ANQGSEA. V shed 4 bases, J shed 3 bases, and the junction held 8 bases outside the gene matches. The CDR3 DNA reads TGCAGCGTTGCAGTTCCTAGCGGGGCAACAGATACGCAGTATTTT. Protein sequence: CSVAVPSGATDTQYF.

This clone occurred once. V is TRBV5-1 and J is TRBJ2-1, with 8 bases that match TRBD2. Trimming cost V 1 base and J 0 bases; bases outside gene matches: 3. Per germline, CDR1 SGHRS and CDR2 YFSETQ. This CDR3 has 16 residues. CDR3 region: CASSLSSGYSYNEQFF. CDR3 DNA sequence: TGCGCCAGCAGCTTGTCTAGCGGGTACTCCTACAATGAGCAGTTCTTC.

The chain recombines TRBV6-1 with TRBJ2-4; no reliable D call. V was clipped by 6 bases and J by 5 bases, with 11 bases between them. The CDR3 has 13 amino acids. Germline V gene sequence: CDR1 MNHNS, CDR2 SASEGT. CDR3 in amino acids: CASSLRRENIQYF. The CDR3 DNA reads TGTGCCAGCAGCCTACGAAGGGAAAACATTCAGTACTTC.

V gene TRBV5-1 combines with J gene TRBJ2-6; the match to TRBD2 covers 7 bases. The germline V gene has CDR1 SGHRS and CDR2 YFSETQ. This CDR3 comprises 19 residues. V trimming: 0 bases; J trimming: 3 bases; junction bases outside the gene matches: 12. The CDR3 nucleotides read TGCGCCAGCAGCTTGGCCGTTAGCGGGTTCCGCAGTGGGGCCAACGTCCTGACTTTC. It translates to CASSLAVSGFRSGANVLTF.

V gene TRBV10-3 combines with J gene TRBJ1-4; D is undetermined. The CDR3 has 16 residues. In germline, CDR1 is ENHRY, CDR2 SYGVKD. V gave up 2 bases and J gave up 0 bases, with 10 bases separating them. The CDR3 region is CAISEGVSSTNEKLFF. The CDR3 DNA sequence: TGTGCCATCAGTGAGGGAGTAAGTTCAACTAATGAAAAACTGTTTTTT.

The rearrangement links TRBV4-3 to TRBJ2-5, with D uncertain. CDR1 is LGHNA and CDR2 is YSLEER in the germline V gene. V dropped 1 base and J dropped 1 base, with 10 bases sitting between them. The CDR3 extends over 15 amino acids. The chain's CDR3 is CASSQGSLPQETQYF. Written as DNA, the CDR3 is TGCGCCAGCAGCCAAGGTTCTCTTCCCCAAGAGACCCAGTACTTC.

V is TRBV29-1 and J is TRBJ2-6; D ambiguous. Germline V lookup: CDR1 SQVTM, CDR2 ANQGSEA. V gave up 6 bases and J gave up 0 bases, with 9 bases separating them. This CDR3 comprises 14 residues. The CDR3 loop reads CSVDIPSGANVLTF. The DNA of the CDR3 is TGCAGCGTCGACATCCCCTCTGGGGCCAACGTCCTGACTTTC.

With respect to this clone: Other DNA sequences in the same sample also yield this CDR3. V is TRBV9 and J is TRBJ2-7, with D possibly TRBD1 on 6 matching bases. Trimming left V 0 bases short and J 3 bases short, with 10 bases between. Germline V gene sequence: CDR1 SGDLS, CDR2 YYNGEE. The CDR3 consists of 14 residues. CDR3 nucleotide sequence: TGTGCCAGCAGCGTAGCTACAGGGAGCTACGAGCAGTACTTC. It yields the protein CASSVATGSYEQYF.

The CDR3 reads CASTTLLAGFPNYNEQFF. The CDR3 DNA follows: TGTGCCAGCACCACCCTACTAGCGGGCTTCCCCAATTACAATGAGCAGTTCTTC. The chain combines TRBV28 with TRBJ2-1; 9 bases agree with TRBD2. The V gene end was trimmed by 7 bases and the J gene end by 4 bases; junction bases not matched to a gene: 17. The CDR3 extends over 18 amino acids. Per the germline V gene, CDR1 is MDHEN and CDR2 is SYDVKM.